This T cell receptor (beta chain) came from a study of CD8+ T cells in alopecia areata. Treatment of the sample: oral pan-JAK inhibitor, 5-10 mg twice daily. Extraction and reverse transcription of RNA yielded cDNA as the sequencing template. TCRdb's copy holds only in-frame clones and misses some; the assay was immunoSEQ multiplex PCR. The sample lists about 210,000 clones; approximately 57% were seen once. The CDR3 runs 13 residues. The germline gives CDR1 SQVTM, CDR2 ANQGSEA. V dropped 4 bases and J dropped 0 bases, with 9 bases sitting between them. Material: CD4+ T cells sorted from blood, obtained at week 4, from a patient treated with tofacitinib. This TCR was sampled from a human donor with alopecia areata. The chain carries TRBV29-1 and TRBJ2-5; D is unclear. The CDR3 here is CSVVSVYQETQYF. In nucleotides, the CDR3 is TGCAGCGTTGTATCGGTGTACCAAGAGACCCAGTACTTC.